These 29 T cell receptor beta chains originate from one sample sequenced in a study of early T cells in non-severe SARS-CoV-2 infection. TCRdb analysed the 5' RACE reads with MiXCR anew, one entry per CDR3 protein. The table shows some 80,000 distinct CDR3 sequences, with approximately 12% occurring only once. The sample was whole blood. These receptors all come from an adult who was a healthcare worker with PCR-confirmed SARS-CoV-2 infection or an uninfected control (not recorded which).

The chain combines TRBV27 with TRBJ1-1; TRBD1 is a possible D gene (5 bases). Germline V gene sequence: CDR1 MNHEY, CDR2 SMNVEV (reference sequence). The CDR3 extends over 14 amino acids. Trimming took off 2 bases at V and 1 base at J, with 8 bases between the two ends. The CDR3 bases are TGTGCCAGCAGTTTAAACAGGAGGAACACTGAAGCTTTCTTT. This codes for CASSLNRRNTEAFF.

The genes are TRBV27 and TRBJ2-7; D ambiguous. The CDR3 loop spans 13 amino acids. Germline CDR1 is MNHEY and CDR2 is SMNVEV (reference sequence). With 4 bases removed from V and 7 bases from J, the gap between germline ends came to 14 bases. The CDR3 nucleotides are TGTGCCAGCAGTTCAGACCCTAGATGGGAGCAGTACTTC. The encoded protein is CASSSDPRWEQYF.

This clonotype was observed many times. CDR3 in DNA: TGTGCCAGCTCTCAACCGGGACAGGGGGCCTACGAGCAGTACTTC. It translates to CASSQPGQGAYEQYF. The V gene is TRBV18, the J gene TRBJ2-7, with 11 positions matching TRBD1. The CDR3 runs 15 residues. Germline CDR1 KGHSH, CDR2 LQKENI. The V and J ends lost 6 bases and 2 bases, in that order; junction bases with no gene match: 6.

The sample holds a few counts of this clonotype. The CDR3 nucleotides read TGTGCCACCAGCAGAGATGAAGGTAGCGGGACCTACGAGCAGTACTTC. This sequence encodes CATSRDEGSGTYEQYF. This rearrangement joins TRBV15 to TRBJ2-7; TRBD2 matches 8 bases. Germline CDR1 LNHNV, CDR2 YYDKDF (reference sequence). The CDR3 covers 16 residues. With 0 bases clipped from V and 2 bases from J, the junction kept 6 bases outside the gene matches.

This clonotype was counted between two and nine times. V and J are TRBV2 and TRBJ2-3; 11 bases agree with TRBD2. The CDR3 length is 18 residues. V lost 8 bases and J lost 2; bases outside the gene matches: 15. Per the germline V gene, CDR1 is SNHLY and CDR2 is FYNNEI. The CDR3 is CASSLAGGQMINTDTQYF. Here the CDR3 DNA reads TGTGCCAGCTCTCTAGCGGGAGGACAAATGATAAACACAGATACGCAGTATTTT.

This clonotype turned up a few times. The CDR3 loop is CASSLGGGGQPQHF. CDR3 bases: TGTGCCAGCAGCTTAGGAGGGGGCGGTCAGCCCCAGCATTTT. The chain combines TRBV7-9 with TRBJ1-5; 7 nucleotides align to TRBD1. CDR3 length: 14 amino acids. Germline assignment: CDR1 SEHNR and CDR2 FQNEAQ (reference sequence). Trimming at V came to 1 base and at J to 6 bases, leaving 3 bases not matched to a gene. The complete variable domain, with remaining parts taken from reference TRBV7-9 and TRBJ1-5, reads DTGVSQNPRHKITKRGQNVTFRCDPISEHNRLYWYRQTLGQGPEFLTYFQNEAQLEKSRLLSDRFSAERPKGSFSTLEIQRTEQGDSAMYLCASSLGGGGQPQHFGDGTRLSIL.

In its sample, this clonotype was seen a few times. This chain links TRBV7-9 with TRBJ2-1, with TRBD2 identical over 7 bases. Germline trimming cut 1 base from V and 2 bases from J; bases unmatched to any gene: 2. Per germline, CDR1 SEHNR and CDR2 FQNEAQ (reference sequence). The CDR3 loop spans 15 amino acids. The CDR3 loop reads CASSLDLAAYNEQFF. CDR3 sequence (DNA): TGTGCCAGCAGCTTAGATCTAGCGGCCTACAATGAGCAGTTCTTC.

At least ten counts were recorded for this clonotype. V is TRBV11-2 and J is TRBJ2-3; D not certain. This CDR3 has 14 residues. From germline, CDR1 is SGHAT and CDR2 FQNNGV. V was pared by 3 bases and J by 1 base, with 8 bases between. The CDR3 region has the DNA TGTGCCAGCAGCTTCATAACCCGCACAGATACGCAGTATTTT. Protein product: CASSFITRTDTQYF.

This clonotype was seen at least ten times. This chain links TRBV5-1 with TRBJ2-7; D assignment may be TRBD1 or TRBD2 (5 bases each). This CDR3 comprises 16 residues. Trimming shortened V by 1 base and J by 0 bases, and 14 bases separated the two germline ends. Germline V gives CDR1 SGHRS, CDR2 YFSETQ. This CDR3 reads CASSLPGTGASYEQYF. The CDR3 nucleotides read TGCGCCAGCAGCTTGCCCGGGACCGGTGCCTCCTACGAGCAGTACTTC.

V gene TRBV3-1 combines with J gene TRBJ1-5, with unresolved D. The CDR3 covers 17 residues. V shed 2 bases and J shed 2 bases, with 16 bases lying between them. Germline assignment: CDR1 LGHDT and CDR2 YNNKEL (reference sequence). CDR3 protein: CASSQNPFTDGNQPQHF. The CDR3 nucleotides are TGTGCCAGCAGCCAAAATCCGTTCACGGATGGCAATCAGCCCCAGCATTTT. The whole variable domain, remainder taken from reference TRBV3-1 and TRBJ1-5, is DTAVSQTPKYLVTQMGNDKSIKCEQNLGHDTMYWYKQDSKKFLKIMFSYNNKELIINETVPNRFSPKSPDKAHLNLHINSLELGDSAVYFCASSQNPFTDGNQPQHFGDGTRLSIL.

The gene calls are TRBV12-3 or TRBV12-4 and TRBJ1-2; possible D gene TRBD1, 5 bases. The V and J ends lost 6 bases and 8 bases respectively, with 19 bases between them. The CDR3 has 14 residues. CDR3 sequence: CASSPRIQGLGYTF. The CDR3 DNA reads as TGTGCCAGCAGCCCAAGGATCCAGGGATTGGGCTACACCTTC.

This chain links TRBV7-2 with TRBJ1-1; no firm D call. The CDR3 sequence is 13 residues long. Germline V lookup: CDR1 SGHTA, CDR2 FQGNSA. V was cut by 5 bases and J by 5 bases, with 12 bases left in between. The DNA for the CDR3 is TGTGCCAGCAGCCCAACCGGCGGTACTGAAGCTTTCTTT. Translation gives CASSPTGGTEAFF.

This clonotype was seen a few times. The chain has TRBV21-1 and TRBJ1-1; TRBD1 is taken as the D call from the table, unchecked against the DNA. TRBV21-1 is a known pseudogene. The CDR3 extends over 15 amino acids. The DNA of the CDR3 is TGTGCCAGCAGCAAAGTGGACAGGGTGAACACTGAAGCTTTCTTT. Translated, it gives CASSKVDRVNTEAFF.

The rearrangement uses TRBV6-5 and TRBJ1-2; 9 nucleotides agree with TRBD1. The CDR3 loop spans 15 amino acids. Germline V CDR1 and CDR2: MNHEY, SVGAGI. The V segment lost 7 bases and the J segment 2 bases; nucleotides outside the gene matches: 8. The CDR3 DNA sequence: TGTGCCAGCACCGGACAGGGGAGACGGAACTATGGCTACACCTTC. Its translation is CASTGQGRRNYGYTF.

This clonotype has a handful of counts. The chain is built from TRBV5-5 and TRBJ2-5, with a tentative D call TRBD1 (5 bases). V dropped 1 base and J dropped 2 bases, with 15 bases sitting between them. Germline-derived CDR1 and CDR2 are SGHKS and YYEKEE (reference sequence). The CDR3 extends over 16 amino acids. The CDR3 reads CASSLFGGAEQETQYF. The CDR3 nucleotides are TGTGCCAGCAGCTTGTTCGGTGGGGCAGAACAAGAGACCCAGTACTTC.

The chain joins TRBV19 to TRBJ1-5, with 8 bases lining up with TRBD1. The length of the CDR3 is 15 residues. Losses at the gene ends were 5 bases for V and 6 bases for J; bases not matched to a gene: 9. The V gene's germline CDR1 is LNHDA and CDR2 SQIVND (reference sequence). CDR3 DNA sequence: TGTGCCAGTAGTCTCGGGACAGGTCTCCGTCAGCCCCAGCATTTT. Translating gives CASSLGTGLRQPQHF.

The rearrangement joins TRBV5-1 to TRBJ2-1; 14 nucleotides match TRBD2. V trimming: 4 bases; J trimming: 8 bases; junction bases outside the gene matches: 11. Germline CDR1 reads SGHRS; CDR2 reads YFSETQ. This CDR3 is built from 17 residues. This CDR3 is CASSARLAGGPSDEQFF. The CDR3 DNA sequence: TGCGCCAGCAGCGCAAGACTAGCGGGAGGGCCGTCGGATGAGCAGTTCTTC.

CDR3 bases: TGTGCCACCAGCGCTAGCGGCTCCTACAATGAGCAGTTCTTC. It specifies CATSASGSYNEQFF. This chain links TRBV15 with TRBJ2-1; TRBD2 aligns across 7 bases. The CDR3 has 14 amino acids. Germline CDR1 LNHNV, CDR2 YYDKDF (reference sequence). J was trimmed by 0 bases and V by 5 bases; bases with no gene match: 1.

The CDR3 nucleotides read TGTGCCAGCAGCTCGACAGGGGCGGACGAGCAGTACTTC. Encoded protein: CASSSTGADEQYF. The V and J genes are TRBV7-9 and TRBJ2-7; the match to TRBD1 covers 8 bases. The J segment lost 5 bases and the V segment lost 4 bases, leaving 4 bases of the junction unmatched. Germline lookup yields CDR1 SEHNR and CDR2 FQNEAQ (reference sequence). The CDR3 length is 13 residues. The full variable domain, with the rest looked up from reference TRBV7-9 and TRBJ2-7, is DTGVSQNPRHKITKRGQNVTFRCDPISEHNRLYWYRQTLGQGPEFLTYFQNEAQLEKSRLLSDRFSAERPKGSFSTLEIQRTEQGDSAMYLCASSSTGADEQYFGPGTRLTVT.

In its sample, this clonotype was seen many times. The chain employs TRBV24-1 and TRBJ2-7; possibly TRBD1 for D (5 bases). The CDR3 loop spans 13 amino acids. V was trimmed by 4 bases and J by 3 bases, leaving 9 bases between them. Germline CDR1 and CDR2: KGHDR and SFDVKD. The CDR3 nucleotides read TGTGCCACCAGTGACTCAGACAGCTACGAGCAGTACTTC. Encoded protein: CATSDSDSYEQYF.

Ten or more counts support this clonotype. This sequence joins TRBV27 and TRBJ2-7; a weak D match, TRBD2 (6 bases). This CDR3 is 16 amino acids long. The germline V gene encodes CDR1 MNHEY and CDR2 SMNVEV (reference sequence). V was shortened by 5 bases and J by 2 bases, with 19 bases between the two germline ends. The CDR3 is CASSRRWPAGTYEQYF. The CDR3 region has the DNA TGTGCCAGCAGTAGAAGGTGGCCAGCGGGTACCTACGAGCAGTACTTC.

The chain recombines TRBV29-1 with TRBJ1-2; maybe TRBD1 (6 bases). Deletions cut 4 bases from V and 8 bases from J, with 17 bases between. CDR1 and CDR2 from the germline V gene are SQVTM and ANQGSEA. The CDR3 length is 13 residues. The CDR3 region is CSVAGTPRGGYTF. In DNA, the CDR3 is TGCAGCGTTGCCGGGACACCCCGGGGAGGCTACACCTTC. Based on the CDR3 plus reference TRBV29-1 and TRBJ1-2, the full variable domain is SAVISQKPSRDICQRGTSLTIQCQVDSQVTMMFWYRQQPGQSLTLIATANQGSEATYESGFVIDKFPISRPNLTFSTLTVSNMSPEDSSIYLCSVAGTPRGGYTFGSGTRLTVV.

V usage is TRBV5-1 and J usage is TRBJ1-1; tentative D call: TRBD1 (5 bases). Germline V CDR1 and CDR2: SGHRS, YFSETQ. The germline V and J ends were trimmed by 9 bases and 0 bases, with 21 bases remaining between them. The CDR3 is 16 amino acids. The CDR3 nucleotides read TGCGCCAACAGAAAGAAGGGACTGAGCCTGAACACTGAAGCTTTCTTT. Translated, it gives CANRKKGLSLNTEAFF.

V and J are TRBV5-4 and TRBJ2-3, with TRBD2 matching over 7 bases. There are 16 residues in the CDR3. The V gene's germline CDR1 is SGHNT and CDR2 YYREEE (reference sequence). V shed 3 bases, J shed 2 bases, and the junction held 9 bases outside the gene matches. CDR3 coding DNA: TGTGCCAGCAGCTCACGGACGGGACTAAACACAGATACGCAGTATTTT. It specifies CASSSRTGLNTDTQYF.

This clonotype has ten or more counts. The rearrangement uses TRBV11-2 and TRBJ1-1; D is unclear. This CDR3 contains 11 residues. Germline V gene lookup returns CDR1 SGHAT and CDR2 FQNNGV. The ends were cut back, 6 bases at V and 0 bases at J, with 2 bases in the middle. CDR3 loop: CASRMNTEAFF. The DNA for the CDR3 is TGTGCCAGCAGAATGAACACTGAAGCTTTCTTT.

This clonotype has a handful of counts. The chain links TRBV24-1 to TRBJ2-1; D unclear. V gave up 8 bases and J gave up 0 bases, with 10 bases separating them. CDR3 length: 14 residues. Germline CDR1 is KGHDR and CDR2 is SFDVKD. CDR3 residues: CATIGPVSYNEQFF. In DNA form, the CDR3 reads TGTGCCACCATCGGGCCCGTCTCCTACAATGAGCAGTTCTTC.

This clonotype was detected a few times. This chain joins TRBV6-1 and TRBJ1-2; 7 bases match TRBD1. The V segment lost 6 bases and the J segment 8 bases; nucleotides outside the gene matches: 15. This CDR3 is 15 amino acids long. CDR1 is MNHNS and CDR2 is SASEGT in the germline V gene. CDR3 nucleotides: TGTGCCAGCAGCGGGGACAGAACCTTCTCAGGCGGCTACACCTTC. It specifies CASSGDRTFSGGYTF.

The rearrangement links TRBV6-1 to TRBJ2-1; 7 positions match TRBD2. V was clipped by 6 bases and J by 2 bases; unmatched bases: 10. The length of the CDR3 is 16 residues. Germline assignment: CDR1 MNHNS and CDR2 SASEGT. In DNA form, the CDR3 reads TGTGCCAGCAGCCAAATGTTGGGACTACCCTACAATGAGCAGTTCTTC. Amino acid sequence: CASSQMLGLPYNEQFF.

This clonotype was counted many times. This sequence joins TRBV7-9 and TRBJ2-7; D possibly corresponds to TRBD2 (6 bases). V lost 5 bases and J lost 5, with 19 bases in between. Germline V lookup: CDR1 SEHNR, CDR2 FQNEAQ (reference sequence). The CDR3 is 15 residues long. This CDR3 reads CASSPPPRWGDEQYF. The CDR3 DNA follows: TGTGCCAGCAGCCCTCCTCCCCGGTGGGGGGACGAGCAGTACTTC.